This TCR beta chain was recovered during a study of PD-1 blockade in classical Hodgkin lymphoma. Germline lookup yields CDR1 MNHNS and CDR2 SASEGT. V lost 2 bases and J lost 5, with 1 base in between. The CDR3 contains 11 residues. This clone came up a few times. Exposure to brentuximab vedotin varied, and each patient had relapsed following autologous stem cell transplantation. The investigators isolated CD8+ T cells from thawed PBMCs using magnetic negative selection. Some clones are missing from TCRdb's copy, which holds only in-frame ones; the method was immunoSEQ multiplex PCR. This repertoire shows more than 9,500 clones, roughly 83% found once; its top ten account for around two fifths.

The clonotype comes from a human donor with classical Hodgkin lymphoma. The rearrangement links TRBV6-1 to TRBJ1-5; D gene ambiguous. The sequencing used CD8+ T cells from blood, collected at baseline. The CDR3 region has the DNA TGTGCCAGCAGTGAATATCAGCCCCAGCATTTT. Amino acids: CASSEYQPQHF.